The 10 T cell receptor beta chains below come from one sample, sequenced in a study of Ad26.COV2.S vaccination and SARS-CoV-2 variants. Clones were read by immunoSEQ multiplex PCR, and TCRdb kept only the in-frame ones, dropping some. The table records under 500,000 clones, over 80% of them present only once. Treatment of the sample: roughly 18 received Ad26.COV2.S at low or high dose, single or two shots; 5 received placebo; per-sample allocation not given. It was on day 63 after the first vaccine or placebo injection that samples were taken. The source was peripheral blood, collected in a trial of Ad26.COV2.S vaccine versus placebo. The receptors here all came from a person between 18 and 59 years old who received the Ad26.COV2.S COVID-19 vaccine or a placebo.

The J gene is TRBJ2-1, the V gene TRBV7-2; 9 nucleotides match TRBD2. This CDR3 region has 17 residues. Trimming took 1 base from V and 1 from J; bases not matched to a gene: 5. Germline CDR1 and CDR2: SGHTA and FQGNSA. The CDR3 sequence is CASSLVPSGESYNEQFF. DNA for the CDR3: TGTGCCAGCAGCTTAGTACCTAGCGGGGAGTCCTACAATGAGCAGTTCTTC. The whole variable domain, filled in from reference TRBV7-2 and TRBJ2-1, reads GAGVSQSPSNKVTEKGKDVELRCDPISGHTALYWYRQSLGQGLEFLIYFQGNSAPDKSGLPSDRFSAERTGGSVSTLTIQRTQQEDSAVYLCASSLVPSGESYNEQFFGPGTRLTVL.

The rearrangement joins TRBV9 to TRBJ1-1, with TRBD1 identical over 7 bases. V lost 4 bases and J lost 6; bases outside the gene matches: 9. The CDR3 consists of 14 residues. The V gene's germline CDR1 is SGDLS and CDR2 YYNGEE. The CDR3 reads CASSPRQGLAEAFF. CDR3 sequence (DNA): TGTGCCAGCAGCCCCAGACAGGGTCTCGCTGAAGCTTTCTTT.

V gene TRBV6-2 or TRBV6-3 combines with J gene TRBJ1-5; a possible D gene is TRBD1 (6 bases). Germline CDR1 and CDR2: MNHEY and SVGEGT. CDR3 length: 15 residues. V was cut by 6 bases and J by 1 base, with 13 bases left in between. The CDR3 bases are TGTGCCAGCAGCCAGGGACATAGGAGCAATCAGCCCCAGCATTTT. As protein: CASSQGHRSNQPQHF.

The chain has TRBV5-8 and TRBJ2-7; perhaps D is TRBD1 or TRBD2 (5 bases each). Germline V CDR1 and CDR2: SGHTS, YDEGEE. With 5 bases removed from V and 2 bases from J, the gap between germline ends came to 14 bases. This CDR3 has 14 amino acids. This chain's CDR3 is CASRPPGATYEQYF. DNA of the CDR3: TGTGCCAGCAGGCCACCCGGGGCTACCTACGAGCAGTACTTC.

The chain joins TRBV6-1 to TRBJ2-1; possible D gene TRBD1, 6 bases. The CDR3 is 14 residues long. Germline V lookup: CDR1 MNHNS, CDR2 SASEGT. V shed 8 bases and J shed 3 bases, with 14 bases lying between them. The CDR3 DNA is TGTGCCAGCCGCCGGGACACCCTCTACAATGAGCAGTTCTTC. Translated, it gives CASRRDTLYNEQFF.

This chain uses TRBV2 with TRBJ2-3; D not certain. Trimming took off 4 bases at V and 6 bases at J, with 11 bases between the two ends. The germline gives CDR1 SNHLY, CDR2 FYNNEI. The CDR3 has 13 residues. The CDR3 region is CASSVLGMDTQYF. The CDR3 bases are TGTGCCAGCAGTGTTTTAGGGATGGATACGCAGTATTTT.

The chain links TRBV2 to TRBJ1-1; D perhaps matches TRBD1 (6 bases). The CDR3 spans 17 residues. With 3 bases removed from V and 1 base from J, the gap between germline ends came to 18 bases. Germline-derived CDR1 and CDR2 are SNHLY and FYNNEI. In DNA, the CDR3 is TGTGCCAGCAGTGAGTTACAGGGCAGGGATTGGAACACTGAAGCTTTCTTT. Protein: CASSELQGRDWNTEAFF.

This rearrangement joins TRBV6-2 or TRBV6-3 to TRBJ1-5; D might be TRBD1 (6 bases). Looked up from germline, CDR1 is MNHEY and CDR2 is SVGEGT. CDR3 length: 17 amino acids. The V end was cut by 2 bases, the J end by 0 bases, with 14 bases between. CDR3 in amino acids: CASSYGAGDHSNQPQHF. The CDR3 nucleotides are TGTGCCAGCAGTTACGGGGCAGGGGACCATAGCAATCAGCCCCAGCATTTT.

The chain uses TRBV4-3 and TRBJ2-7; TRBD2 matches 8 bases. Per germline, CDR1 LGHNA and CDR2 YSLEER. The J segment lost 0 bases and the V segment lost 2 bases, leaving 6 bases of the junction unmatched. The CDR3 spans 16 residues. The CDR3 region is CASSQISGVSSYEQYF. CDR3 DNA sequence: TGCGCCAGCAGCCAAATTAGCGGGGTGAGCTCCTACGAGCAGTACTTC.

This clone was seen a single time. This chain uses TRBV6-5 with TRBJ2-4; the D is unclear. Trimming stripped 5 bases from V and 4 bases from J, with 15 bases between. This CDR3 spans 15 amino acids. Germline CDR1 and CDR2: MNHEY and SVGAGI. As DNA, the CDR3 is TGTGCCAGCAGTCTCCTACCATCCCCGAAAAACATTCAGTACTTC. It encodes CASSLLPSPKNIQYF.